These 19 T cell receptor beta chains were all obtained from the same sample, sequenced in a study of blood T cell repertoires in COVID-19. The data were produced by immunoSEQ multiplex PCR, yet TCRdb's version contains in-frame clones alone and is incomplete. The data show about 270,000 clones, under 90% seen once. Sequenced input: peripheral blood. These receptors were taken from a woman in her fifties or sixties with active or convalescent COVID-19.

Worth noting for this clone: The sample holds other DNA sequences that translate to the same CDR3. This sequence joins TRBV6-6 and TRBJ2-3; D is unclear. V was pared by 4 bases and J by 6 bases, with 8 bases between. The CDR3 length is 12 residues. CDR1 MNHNY and CDR2 SVGAGI come from the germline V gene (reference sequence). CDR3 sequence (DNA): TGTGCCAGCAGTTCTCGGCGGGATACGCAGTATTTT. Translation: CASSSRRDTQYF.

J is TRBJ1-2 and V is TRBV9, with D possibly matching TRBD1 (5 bases). V lost 0 bases, J lost 4 bases, and 16 bases lay in between. The length of the CDR3 is 16 residues. The germline gives CDR1 SGDLS, CDR2 YYNGEE. CDR3 DNA sequence: TGTGCCAGCAGCGTAGGCGGGGGGTATAAATCCTATGGCTACACCTTC. This encodes CASSVGGGYKSYGYTF.

This clone was seen once. The chain links TRBV6-2 or TRBV6-3 to TRBJ1-2, with D perhaps TRBD1 (5 bases). V lost 5 bases, J lost 2 bases, and 12 bases lay in between. This CDR3 comprises 14 residues. CDR1 and CDR2 (germline): MNHEY, SVGEGT. In DNA form, the CDR3 reads TGTGCCAGCAGTCAAACTACAGGAAACTATGGCTACACCTTC. It encodes CASSQTTGNYGYTF.

V is TRBV3-1 (or the pseudogene TRBV3-2) and J is TRBJ2-5; tentative D call: TRBD2 (6 bases). Trimming removed 0 bases from V and 2 bases from J, with 16 bases in between. From germline, CDR1 is LGHDT and CDR2 YNNKEL (reference sequence). This CDR3 is built from 17 residues. CDR3 DNA sequence: TGTGCCAGCAGCCAAGATCTCTTGGCTAGCGCGCAAGAGACCCAGTACTTC. Translated, it gives CASSQDLLASAQETQYF.

The chain links TRBV7-2 to TRBJ2-7, with TRBD2 as a possible D gene (6 bases). Germline lookup yields CDR1 SGHTA and CDR2 FQGNSA. The CDR3 sequence is 13 residues long. V gave up 1 base and J gave up 5 bases, with 9 bases separating them. Here the CDR3 DNA reads TGTGCCAGCAGCTTAGATTGGGGGGACGAGCAGTACTTC. This gives the protein CASSLDWGDEQYF.

The chain links TRBV18 to TRBJ1-2; 11 bases agree with TRBD1. Looked up from germline, CDR1 is KGHSH and CDR2 is LQKENI. The CDR3 extends over 15 amino acids. Trimming removed 4 bases from V and 3 bases from J; junction bases left unmatched: 4. Here the CDR3 reads CASSLRGQGDYGYTF. The CDR3 nucleotides are TGTGCCAGCTCACTTAGGGGACAGGGGGACTATGGCTACACCTTC.

This clone was counted ten times or more. The CDR3 coding sequence is TGTGCCAGCAGTTTTCGGACTAGCGGTAGTCACGAGCAGTACTTC. Protein product: CASSFRTSGSHEQYF. This sequence joins TRBV27 and TRBJ2-7; TRBD2 matches at 10 bases. J was trimmed by 5 bases and V by 3 bases; bases with no gene match: 7. The CDR3 has 15 residues. CDR1 is MNHEY and CDR2 is SMNVEV in the germline V gene (reference sequence).

This chain joins TRBV7-7 and TRBJ2-5, with D tentatively TRBD2 (5 bases). This CDR3 spans 15 amino acids. Between the trimmed V and J ends, which lost 0 bases and 4 bases, there was a span of 12 bases. Germline CDR1 and CDR2: SSHAT and FNYEAQ (reference sequence). DNA for the CDR3: TGTGCCAGCAGCTTAGCCAGGACTCTAGGAGAGACCCAGTACTTC. Its translation: CASSLARTLGETQYF.

CDR3 nucleotides: TGTGCCAGCAGCCAGCGGCAGACAGGTCCCTACGAGCAGTACTTC. Protein sequence: CASSQRQTGPYEQYF. The V and J genes are TRBV14 and TRBJ2-7; a possible D gene is TRBD1 (6 bases). Germline V CDR1 and CDR2: SGHDN, FVKESK. The CDR3 is 15 residues long. Trimming took off 3 bases at V and 2 bases at J, with 14 bases between the two ends.

J is TRBJ1-1 and V is TRBV7-8; 10 nucleotides match TRBD1. The CDR3 consists of 16 residues. V was pared by 5 bases and J by 4 bases, with 10 bases of the junction left unmatched. Germline CDR1 and CDR2: SGHVS and FQNEAQ. CDR3 region: CASSPRSRTGGTEAFF. CDR3 nucleotides: TGTGCCAGCAGCCCTAGGAGTAGGACAGGGGGCACTGAAGCTTTCTTT.

This rearrangement joins TRBV19 to TRBJ1-2, with D perhaps TRBD1 (5 bases). The length of the CDR3 is 14 residues. CDR1 and CDR2 from the germline V gene are LNHDA and SQIVND (reference sequence). Trimming removed 1 base from V and 2 bases from J, with 8 bases in between. The CDR3 DNA reads TGTGCCAGTAGTATAGTGGGGCTGAACTATGGCTACACCTTC. Amino acid sequence: CASSIVGLNYGYTF.

This chain links TRBV5-1 with TRBJ1-1, with D maybe TRBD1 (5 bases). Trimming pared 7 bases from V and 0 bases from J, leaving 16 bases between. The CDR3 spans 15 residues. The V gene's germline CDR1 is SGHRS and CDR2 YFSETQ. Here the CDR3 DNA reads TGCGCCAGCGGGGCTGCAGGGCGGATGAACACTGAAGCTTTCTTT. Its protein product is CASGAAGRMNTEAFF. The variable domain in full, with the rest retrieved from reference TRBV5-1 and TRBJ1-1, is KAGVTQTPRYLIKTRGQQVTLSCSPISGHRSVSWYQQTPGQGLQFLFEYFSETQRNKGNFPGRFSGRQFSNSRSEMNVSTLELGDSALYLCASGAAGRMNTEAFFGQGTRLTVV.

The V gene is TRBV5-4, the J gene TRBJ2-5, with 11 positions matching TRBD2. Germline V CDR1 and CDR2: SGHNT, YYREEE (reference sequence). V lost 3 bases to trimming and J lost 5 bases; unmatched junction nucleotides: 9. CDR3 length: 16 amino acids. The CDR3 bases are TGTGCCAGCAGCTCCTCTCTAGCGGGGGGACGGGAGACCCAGTACTTC. Protein sequence: CASSSSLAGGRETQYF.

The chain couples TRBV6-6 to TRBJ1-5; TRBD1 might be the D (5 bases). The ends were cut back, 8 bases at V and 4 bases at J, with 12 bases in the middle. Per germline, CDR1 MNHNY and CDR2 SVGAGI (reference sequence). The CDR3 loop spans 13 amino acids. In DNA, the CDR3 is TGTGCCAGCCAGGCAGGGCTTAATCAGCCCCAGCATTTT. This sequence encodes CASQAGLNQPQHF.

V gene TRBV23-1 combines with J gene TRBJ2-3; TRBD2 aligns across 8 bases. TRBV23-1 is flagged as an ORF with uncertain function. The V and J ends lost 3 bases and 7 bases, in that order; junction bases with no gene match: 6. The CDR3 covers 14 residues. The CDR3 is CASSHPGTSNTQYF. The CDR3 bases are TGCGCCAGCAGTCACCCCGGGACTAGTAATACGCAGTATTTT.

In its sample, this clone was seen a few times. CDR3 amino acids: CATSDLRGQLDQPQHF. The CDR3 region has the DNA TGTGCCACCAGTGATTTGCGAGGGCAGCTGGATCAGCCCCAGCATTTT. This chain uses TRBV24-1 with TRBJ1-5; no reliable D call. Germline assignment: CDR1 KGHDR and CDR2 SFDVKD. V dropped 0 bases and J dropped 5 bases, with 13 bases sitting between them. CDR3 length equals 16 residues.

The chain carries TRBV6-6 and TRBJ2-7; the match to TRBD1 covers 9 bases. The ends lost 5 bases at V and 2 bases at J; junction bases unmatched: 7. The germline CDR1 and CDR2 sequences are MNHNY and SVGAGI (reference sequence). The CDR3 totals 15 residues. CDR3 sequence reads: CASSPSGQGTYEQYF. The CDR3 nucleotides are TGTGCCAGCAGTCCCTCGGGACAGGGTACCTACGAGCAGTACTTC.

Only one count was recorded for this clone. This CDR3 is CASSELGQGVDGELFF. CDR3 bases: TGTGCCAGCAGTGAATTAGGACAGGGAGTTGACGGGGAGCTGTTTTTT. The rearrangement joins TRBV25-1 to TRBJ2-2; 8 nucleotides match TRBD1. Germline lookup yields CDR1 MGHDK and CDR2 SYGVNS. The CDR3 contains 16 residues. Trimming took 1 base from V and 7 from J; bases not matched to a gene: 8.

The CDR3: CASSYSRQGGNTIYF. The CDR3 nucleotides read TGTGCCAGCAGTTACTCGAGGCAGGGAGGAAACACCATATATTTT. This rearrangement joins TRBV6-6 to TRBJ1-3; D may be TRBD1 (5 bases). Trimming removed 0 bases at V and 4 bases at J, with 10 bases between. This CDR3 has 15 residues. Germline CDR1 reads MNHNY; CDR2 reads SVGAGI (reference sequence).